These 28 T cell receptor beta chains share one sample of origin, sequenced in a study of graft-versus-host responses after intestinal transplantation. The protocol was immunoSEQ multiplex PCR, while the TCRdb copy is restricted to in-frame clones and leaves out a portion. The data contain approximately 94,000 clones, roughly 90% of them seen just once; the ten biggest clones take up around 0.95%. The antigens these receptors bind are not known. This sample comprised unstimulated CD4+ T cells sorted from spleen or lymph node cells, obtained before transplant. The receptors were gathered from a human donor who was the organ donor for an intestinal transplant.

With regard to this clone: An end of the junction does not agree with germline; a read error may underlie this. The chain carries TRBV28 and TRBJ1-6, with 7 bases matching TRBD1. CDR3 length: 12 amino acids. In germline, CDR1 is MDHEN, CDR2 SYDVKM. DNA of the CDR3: TGTGCCAGCAGTACCCCCGGGGGCAGGGGGGAATTT. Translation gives CASSTPGGRGEF. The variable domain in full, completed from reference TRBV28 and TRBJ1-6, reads DVKVTQSSRYLVKRTGEKVFLECVQDMDHENMFWYRQDPGLGLRLIYFSYDVKMKEKGDIPEGYSVSREKKERFSLILESASTNQTSMYLCASSTPGGRGEFGNGTRLTVT.

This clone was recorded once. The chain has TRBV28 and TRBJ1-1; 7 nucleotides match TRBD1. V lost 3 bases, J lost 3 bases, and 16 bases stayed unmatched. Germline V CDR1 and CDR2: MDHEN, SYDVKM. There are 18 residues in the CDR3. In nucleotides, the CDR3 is TGTGCCAGCAGTTTTAGCCGACAGGGTTGGGGGGTGTACACTGAAGCTTTCTTT. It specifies CASSFSRQGWGVYTEAFF.

CDR3 loop: CASTTSGGGIGSGELFF. For the CDR3, the DNA is TGTGCCAGTACGACTAGCGGGGGCGGTATAGGGTCCGGGGAGCTGTTTTTT. The genes are TRBV19 and TRBJ2-2; 12 bases are a match to TRBD2. CDR3 length: 17 residues. Germline CDR1 LNHDA, CDR2 SQIVND (reference sequence). V lost 7 bases and J lost 6; bases outside the gene matches: 12. The full variable domain, rest sourced from reference TRBV19 and TRBJ2-2, is DGGITQSPKYLFRKEGQNVTLSCEQNLNHDAMYWYRQDPGQGLRLIYYSQIVNDFQKGDIAEGYSVSREKKESFPLTVTSAQKNPTAFYLCASTTSGGGIGSGELFFGEGSRLTVL.

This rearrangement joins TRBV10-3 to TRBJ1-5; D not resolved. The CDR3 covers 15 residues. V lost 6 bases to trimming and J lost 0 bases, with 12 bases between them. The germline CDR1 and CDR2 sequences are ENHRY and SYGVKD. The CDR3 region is CAIRKDGNSNQPQHF. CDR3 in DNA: TGTGCCATCAGGAAGGACGGTAATAGCAATCAGCCCCAGCATTTT.

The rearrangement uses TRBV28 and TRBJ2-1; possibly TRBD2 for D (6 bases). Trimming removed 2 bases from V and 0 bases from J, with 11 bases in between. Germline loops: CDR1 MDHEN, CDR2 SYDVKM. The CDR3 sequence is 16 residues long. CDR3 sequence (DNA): TGTGCCAGCAGTTTAGCGGGGTCGGGCTCCTACAATGAGCAGTTCTTC. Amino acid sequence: CASSLAGSGSYNEQFF. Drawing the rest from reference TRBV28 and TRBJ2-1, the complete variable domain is DVKVTQSSRYLVKRTGEKVFLECVQDMDHENMFWYRQDPGLGLRLIYFSYDVKMKEKGDIPEGYSVSREKKERFSLILESASTNQTSMYLCASSLAGSGSYNEQFFGPGTRLTVL.

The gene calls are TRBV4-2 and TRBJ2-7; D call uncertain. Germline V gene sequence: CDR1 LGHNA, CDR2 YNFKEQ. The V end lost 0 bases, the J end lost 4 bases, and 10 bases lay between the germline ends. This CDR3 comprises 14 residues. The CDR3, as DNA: TGTGCCAGCAGCCAAGATCAAAGAGCTTACGAGCAGTACTTC. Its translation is CASSQDQRAYEQYF.

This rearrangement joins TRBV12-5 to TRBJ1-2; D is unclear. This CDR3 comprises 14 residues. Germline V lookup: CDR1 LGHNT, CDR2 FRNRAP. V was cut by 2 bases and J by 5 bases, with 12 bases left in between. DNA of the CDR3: TGTGCTAGTGGTTTGTGGGGATCTTGGTATGGCTACACCTTC. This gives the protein CASGLWGSWYGYTF.

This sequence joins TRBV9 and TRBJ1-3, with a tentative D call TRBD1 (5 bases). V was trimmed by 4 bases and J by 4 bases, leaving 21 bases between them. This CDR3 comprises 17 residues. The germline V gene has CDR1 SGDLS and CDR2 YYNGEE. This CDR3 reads CASSPLLLRDGGNTIYF. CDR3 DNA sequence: TGTGCCAGCAGCCCCCTCCTCCTCCGGGACGGAGGAAACACCATATATTTT.

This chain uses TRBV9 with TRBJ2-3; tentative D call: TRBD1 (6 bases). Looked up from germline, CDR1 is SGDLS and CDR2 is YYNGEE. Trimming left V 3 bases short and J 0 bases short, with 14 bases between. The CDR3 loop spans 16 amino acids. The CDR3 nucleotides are TGTGCCAGCAGCGCAGACAGTGGACAGAGCACAGATACGCAGTATTTT. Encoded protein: CASSADSGQSTDTQYF.

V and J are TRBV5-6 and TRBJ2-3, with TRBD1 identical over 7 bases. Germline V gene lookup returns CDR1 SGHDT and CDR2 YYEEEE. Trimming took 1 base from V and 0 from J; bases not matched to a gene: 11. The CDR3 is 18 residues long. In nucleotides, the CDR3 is TGTGCCAGCAGCTTGTTCGGGACAGTAACCTTAAGCACAGATACGCAGTATTTT. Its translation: CASSLFGTVTLSTDTQYF. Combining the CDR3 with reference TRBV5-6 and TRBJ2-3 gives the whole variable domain DAGVTQSPTHLIKTRGQQVTLRCSPKSGHDTVSWYQQALGQGPQFIFQYYEEEERQRGNFPDRFSGHQFPNYSSELNVNALLLGDSALYLCASSLFGTVTLSTDTQYFGPGTRLTVL.

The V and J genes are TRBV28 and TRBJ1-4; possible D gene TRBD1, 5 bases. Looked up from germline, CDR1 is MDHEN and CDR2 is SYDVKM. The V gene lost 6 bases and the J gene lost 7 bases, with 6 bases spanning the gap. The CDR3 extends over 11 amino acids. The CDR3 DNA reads TGTGCCAGCAGGGGGGGTGAAAAACTGTTTTTT. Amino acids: CASRGGEKLFF.

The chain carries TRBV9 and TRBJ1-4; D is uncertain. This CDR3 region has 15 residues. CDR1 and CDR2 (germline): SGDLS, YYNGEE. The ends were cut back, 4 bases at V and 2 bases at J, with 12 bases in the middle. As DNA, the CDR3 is TGTGCCAGCAGCCCCCAATACATTACTAATGAAAAACTGTTTTTT. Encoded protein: CASSPQYITNEKLFF.

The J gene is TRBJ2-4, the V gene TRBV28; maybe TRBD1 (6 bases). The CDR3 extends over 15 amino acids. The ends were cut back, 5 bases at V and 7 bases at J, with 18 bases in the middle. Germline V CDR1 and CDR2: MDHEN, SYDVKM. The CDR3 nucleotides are TGTGCCAGCAGTCCCTCAGGGGTGGGGCAGAACATTCAGTACTTC. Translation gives CASSPSGVGQNIQYF.

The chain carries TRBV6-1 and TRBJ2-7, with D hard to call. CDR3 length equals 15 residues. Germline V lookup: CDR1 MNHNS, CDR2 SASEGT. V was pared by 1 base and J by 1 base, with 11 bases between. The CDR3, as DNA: TGTGCCAGCAGTGAAGATCAGTGGAGATCCTACGAGCAGTACTTC. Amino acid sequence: CASSEDQWRSYEQYF.

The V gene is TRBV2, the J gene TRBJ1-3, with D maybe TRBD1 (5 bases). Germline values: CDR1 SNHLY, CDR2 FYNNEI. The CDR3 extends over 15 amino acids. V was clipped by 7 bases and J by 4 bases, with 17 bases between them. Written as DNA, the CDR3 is TGTGCCAGCAAGACCGCAGGGACGCGGGGAAACACCATATATTTT. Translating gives CASKTAGTRGNTIYF.

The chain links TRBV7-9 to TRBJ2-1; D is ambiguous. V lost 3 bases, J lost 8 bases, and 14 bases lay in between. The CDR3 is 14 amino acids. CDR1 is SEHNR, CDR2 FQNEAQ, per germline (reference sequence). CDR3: CASSFSLPRDEQFF. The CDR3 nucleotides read TGTGCCAGCAGCTTCAGCCTCCCACGGGATGAGCAGTTCTTC.

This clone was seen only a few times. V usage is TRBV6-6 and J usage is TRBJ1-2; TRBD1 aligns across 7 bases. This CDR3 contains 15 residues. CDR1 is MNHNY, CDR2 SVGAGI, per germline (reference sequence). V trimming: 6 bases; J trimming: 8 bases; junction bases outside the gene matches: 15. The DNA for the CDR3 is TGTGCCAGCAGCTCCCTTGCTGACAGGGCAAGGGGCTACACCTTC. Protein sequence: CASSSLADRARGYTF.

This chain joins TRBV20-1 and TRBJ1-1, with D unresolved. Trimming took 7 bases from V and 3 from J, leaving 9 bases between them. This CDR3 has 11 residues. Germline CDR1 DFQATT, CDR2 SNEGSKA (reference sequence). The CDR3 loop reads CSVTLDTEAFF. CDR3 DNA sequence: TGCAGTGTGACACTGGACACTGAAGCTTTCTTT.

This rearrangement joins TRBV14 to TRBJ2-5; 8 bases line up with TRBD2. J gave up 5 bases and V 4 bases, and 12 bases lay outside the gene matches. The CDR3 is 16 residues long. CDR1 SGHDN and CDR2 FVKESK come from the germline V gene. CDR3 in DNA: TGTGCCAGCAGCCCCCTGGGCGGGGGGCGTTCGGAGACCCAGTACTTC. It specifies CASSPLGGGRSETQYF.

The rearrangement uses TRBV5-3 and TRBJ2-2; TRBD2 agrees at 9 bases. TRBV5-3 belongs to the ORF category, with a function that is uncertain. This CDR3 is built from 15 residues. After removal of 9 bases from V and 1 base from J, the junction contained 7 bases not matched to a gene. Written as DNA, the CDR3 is TGTGCCACCCGAGCTAGCGGGAAGAACACCGGGGAGCTGTTTTTT. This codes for CATRASGKNTGELFF.

The CDR3 here is CASSLIDRPYGYTF. The CDR3 region has the DNA TGTGCCAGCAGCTTGATAGATCGTCCCTATGGCTACACCTTC. V is TRBV5-6 and J is TRBJ1-2; D unclear. V was pared by 1 base and J by 4 bases, with 11 bases between. This CDR3 contains 14 residues. Looked up from germline, CDR1 is SGHDT and CDR2 is YYEEEE.

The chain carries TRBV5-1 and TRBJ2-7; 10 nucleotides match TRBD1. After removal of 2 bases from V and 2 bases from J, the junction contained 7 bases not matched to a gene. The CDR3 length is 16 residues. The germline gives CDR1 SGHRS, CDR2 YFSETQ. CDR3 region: CASSFASDRGAYEQYF. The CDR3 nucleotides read TGCGCCAGCAGCTTTGCATCGGACAGGGGGGCCTACGAGCAGTACTTC. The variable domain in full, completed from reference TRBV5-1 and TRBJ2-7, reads KAGVTQTPRYLIKTRGQQVTLSCSPISGHRSVSWYQQTPGQGLQFLFEYFSETQRNKGNFPGRFSGRQFSNSRSEMNVSTLELGDSALYLCASSFASDRGAYEQYFGPGTRLTVT.

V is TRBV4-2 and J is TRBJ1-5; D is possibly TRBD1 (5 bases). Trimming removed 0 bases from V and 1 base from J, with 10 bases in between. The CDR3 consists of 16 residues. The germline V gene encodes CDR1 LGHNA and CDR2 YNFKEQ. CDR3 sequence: CASSQDQGGSNQPQHF. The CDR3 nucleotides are TGTGCCAGCAGCCAAGATCAGGGAGGGAGCAATCAGCCCCAGCATTTT.

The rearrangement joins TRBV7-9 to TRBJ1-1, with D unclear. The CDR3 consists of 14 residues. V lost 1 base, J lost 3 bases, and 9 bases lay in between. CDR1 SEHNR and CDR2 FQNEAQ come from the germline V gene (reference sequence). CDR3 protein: CASSLGLGDTEAFF. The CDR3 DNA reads TGTGCCAGCAGCTTAGGCTTGGGAGACACTGAAGCTTTCTTT.

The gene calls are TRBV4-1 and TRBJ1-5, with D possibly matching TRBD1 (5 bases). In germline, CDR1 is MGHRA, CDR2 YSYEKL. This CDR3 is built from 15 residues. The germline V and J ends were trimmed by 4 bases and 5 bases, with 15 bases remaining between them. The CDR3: CASSPDGRVDQPQHF. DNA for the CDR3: TGCGCCAGCAGCCCGGACGGCAGGGTGGATCAGCCCCAGCATTTT.

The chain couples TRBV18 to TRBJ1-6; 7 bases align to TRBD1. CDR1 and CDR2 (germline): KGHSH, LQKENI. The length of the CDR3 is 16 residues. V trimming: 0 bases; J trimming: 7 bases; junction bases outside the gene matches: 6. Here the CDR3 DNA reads TGTGCCAGCTCACCACCGTATGCAGGGGGAAATTCACCCCTCCACTTT. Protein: CASSPPYAGGNSPLHF.

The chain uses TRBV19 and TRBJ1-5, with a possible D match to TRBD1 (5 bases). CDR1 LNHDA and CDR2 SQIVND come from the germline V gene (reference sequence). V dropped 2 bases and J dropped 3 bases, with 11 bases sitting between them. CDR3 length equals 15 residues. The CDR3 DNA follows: TGTGCCAGTAGTATATCGGGGCAGATCAATCAGCCCCAGCATTTT. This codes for CASSISGQINQPQHF.

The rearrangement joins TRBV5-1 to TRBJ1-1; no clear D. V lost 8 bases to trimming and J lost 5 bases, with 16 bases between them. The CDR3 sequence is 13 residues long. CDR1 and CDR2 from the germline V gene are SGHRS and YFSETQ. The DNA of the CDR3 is TGCGCCAGTCGGACGAAACAGAGAACTGAAGCTTTCTTT. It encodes CASRTKQRTEAFF. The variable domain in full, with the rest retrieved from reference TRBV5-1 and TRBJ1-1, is KAGVTQTPRYLIKTRGQQVTLSCSPISGHRSVSWYQQTPGQGLQFLFEYFSETQRNKGNFPGRFSGRQFSNSRSEMNVSTLELGDSALYLCASRTKQRTEAFFGQGTRLTVV.